This T cell receptor (beta chain) was captured by sequencing in a study of OX40 agonist ivuxolimab in advanced cancers. Study results and limitations: Clonal expansion by week 6 occurred in CD4+ and CD8+ blood T cells (at 0.1 to 3.0 mg/kg). Compared with CD4+, CD8+ T cells on average had more expanded clones.

With respect to this clone: Antigen specificity is unknown.

Anyone with autoimmune disease history or systemic immunosuppression was excluded. Clones were sequenced by immunoSEQ multiplex PCR, and TCRdb holds only the in-frame ones, with some missing. The sample carries 70,000 to 80,000 clones, around 90% recorded once. The V gene end was trimmed by 4 bases and the J gene end by 10 bases; junction bases not matched to a gene: 4. Germline V gives CDR1 SGHDT, CDR2 YYEEEE. This CDR3 has 11 residues. The V gene is TRBV5-6, the J gene TRBJ1-2, with TRBD1 identical over 7 bases. This TCR was sampled from an adult with an advanced solid tumor such as melanoma, head and neck, liver or kidney cancer. The material sequenced was CD4+ or CD8+ T cells sorted from blood, taken in a trial of the OX40 agonist ivuxolimab. CDR3 sequence reads: CASSLGQVYTF. The CDR3 DNA follows: TGTGCCAGCAGCCTCGGACAGGTCTACACCTTC.